The next 8 T cell receptor beta chains were all read from a single sample in a study of T cells in Graves' hyperthyroidism and ophthalmopathy. There were TCR beta CDR3 regions amplified from RNA transcripts. TCR CDR3 regions were first amplified by RT-PCR with HTBI primers. MiXCR, run by TCRdb on the multiplex PCR reads, gives a single entry per CDR3 protein. This table holds 250,000 to 300,000 distinct CDR3 sequences, about 14% found once. Material: blood. The source is a woman between 25 and 40 years old with Graves' hyperthyroidism that later progressed to Graves' ophthalmopathy.

Remarks on this clonotype: A much larger clone lies a single base off, so this may be a read error. The rearrangement joins TRBV20-1 to TRBJ1-6, with a weak D call TRBD1 (5 bases). Germline CDR1 DFQATT, CDR2 SNEGSKA (reference sequence). Trimming shortened V by 3 bases and J by 8 bases, and 5 bases separated the two germline ends. This CDR3 is built from 11 residues. The DNA for the CDR3 is TGCAGTGCTAGCAGGGATTCACCCCTCCACTTT. Protein product: CSASRDSPLHF.

This clonotype was seen more than once but under ten times. The chain employs TRBV5-6 and TRBJ2-7; D remains unclear. Germline assignment: CDR1 SGHDT and CDR2 YYEEEE. The CDR3 is made up of 12 amino acids. Deletions cut 2 bases from V and 6 bases from J, with 9 bases between. CDR3 amino acids: CASSFDLTEQYF. The CDR3 DNA follows: TGTGCCAGCAGCTTCGACTTGACCGAGCAGTACTTC.

This clonotype was observed a handful of times. The V gene is TRBV19, the J gene TRBJ2-5; D gene ambiguous. Germline CDR1 reads LNHDA; CDR2 reads SQIVND (reference sequence). V lost 4 bases, J lost 7 bases, and 10 bases lay in between. The CDR3 is 12 amino acids. CDR3 protein: CASSTLGGTQYF. The CDR3 nucleotides read TGTGCCAGTAGTACCCTCGGTGGGACCCAGTACTTC.

Of note for this clonotype: Given a much more abundant clone one base away, this may be a read error. The chain carries TRBV9 and TRBJ2-5; weak D call: TRBD1 (7 bases). V lost 4 bases and J lost 4, with 17 bases in between. Germline V lookup: CDR1 SGDLS, CDR2 YYNGEE. This CDR3 is 15 amino acids long. CDR3 bases: TGTGCCAGCAGCCCCGAGGAGGGGGCGGGAGAGACCCAGTACTTC. Translating it yields CASSPEEGAGETQYF.

The chain couples TRBV5-1 to TRBJ2-7, with D unclear. The CDR3 has 14 residues. Trimming removed 3 bases at V and 0 bases at J, with 10 bases between. The germline CDR1 and CDR2 sequences are SGHRS and YFSETQ. The CDR3 region has the DNA TGCGCCAGCAGCTCCTACCCCAACTCCTACGAGCAGTACTTC. Amino acid sequence: CASSSYPNSYEQYF. The variable domain in full, completed from reference TRBV5-1 and TRBJ2-7, reads KAGVTQTPRYLIKTRGQQVTLSCSPISGHRSVSWYQQTPGQGLQFLFEYFSETQRNKGNFPGRFSGRQFSNSRSEMNVSTLELGDSALYLCASSSYPNSYEQYFGPGTRLTVT.

In its sample, this clonotype was seen many times. The chain joins TRBV7-8 to TRBJ2-1; 8 bases fit TRBD2. J was trimmed by 9 bases and V by 0 bases; bases with no gene match: 4. Germline V gene lookup returns CDR1 SGHVS and CDR2 FQNEAQ. CDR3 size: 14 residues. The CDR3 bases are TGTGCCAGCAGCTTAGCGAGGCTAGCGGGTGAGCAGTTCTTC. Translating gives CASSLARLAGEQFF.

Concerning this clonotype: This may come from a read error, since a much larger clone is one base off. V and J are TRBV10-3 and TRBJ2-7; 7 bases fit TRBD2. J gave up 2 bases and V 6 bases, and 7 bases lay outside the gene matches. The CDR3 is 14 amino acids. Looked up from germline, CDR1 is ENHRY and CDR2 is SYGVKD. The CDR3 loop is CAIRRSGTTYEQYF. The CDR3 coding sequence is TGTGCCATCAGAAGGAGCGGGACCACCTACGAGCAGTACTTC.

This clonotype was observed at least ten times. The chain employs TRBV28 and TRBJ2-1; possibly TRBD2 for D (6 bases). V was shortened by 4 bases and J by 15 bases, with 16 bases between the two germline ends. Germline CDR1 MDHEN, CDR2 SYDVKM. This CDR3 region has 12 residues. CDR3 protein: CASSWRGASMFF. CDR3 in DNA: TGTGCCAGCAGTTGGCGCGGGGCGAGTATGTTCTTC.